One and the same sample provided the 17 T cell receptor beta chains below, sequenced in a study of T cell responses to AZD1222 COVID-19 vaccine. The protocol was immunoSEQ multiplex PCR, while the TCRdb copy is restricted to in-frame clones and leaves out a portion. The top ten hold under 25% of the sample, which has over 100,000 clones, approximately 84% seen once. The sample here was peripheral blood, taken on day 0 of AZD1222 vaccination. The source is an adult in good health.

The genes are TRBV7-2 and TRBJ2-1, with D maybe TRBD2 (6 bases). Germline V lookup: CDR1 SGHTA, CDR2 FQGNSA. The CDR3 length is 15 residues. Trimming cost V 1 base and J 2 bases, with 9 bases left between them. The CDR3 reads CASSLEGGPYNEQFF. CDR3 nucleotides: TGTGCCAGCAGCTTAGAGGGAGGACCCTACAATGAGCAGTTCTTC.

The V call is TRBV18, the J call TRBJ2-7; the match to TRBD2 covers 8 bases. V dropped 0 bases and J dropped 3; count of bases not matched to a gene: 4. This CDR3 has 15 residues. The germline gives CDR1 KGHSH, CDR2 LQKENI. CDR3 DNA: TGTGCCAGCTCACCACCCGAGGGACTAGACTACGAGCAGTACTTC. Residues: CASSPPEGLDYEQYF. The full variable domain, rest sourced from reference TRBV18 and TRBJ2-7, is NAGVMQNPRHLVRRRGQEARLRCSPMKGHSHVYWYRQLPEEGLKFMVYLQKENIIDESGMPKERFSAEFPKEGPSILRIQQVVRGDSAAYFCASSPPEGLDYEQYFGPGTRLTVT.

This chain uses TRBV12-3 or TRBV12-4 with TRBJ1-5; D gene ambiguous. CDR3 length equals 12 residues. Trimming pared 5 bases from V and 7 bases from J, leaving 9 bases between. The chain's CDR3 is CASSPTTQPQHF. Written as DNA, the CDR3 is TGTGCCAGCAGTCCCACGACCCAGCCCCAGCATTTT.

CDR3 amino acids: CASSDTYGYTF. DNA for the CDR3: TGTGCCAGCAGTGACACCTATGGCTACACCTTC. The J gene is TRBJ1-2, the V gene TRBV2; no clear D. The CDR3 consists of 11 residues. CDR1 SNHLY and CDR2 FYNNEI come from the germline V gene. Trimming shortened V by 3 bases and J by 4 bases, and 3 bases separated the two germline ends.

This chain uses TRBV25-1 with TRBJ2-4; D gene unclear. The CDR3 sequence is 13 residues long. V was clipped by 6 bases and J by 8 bases, with 14 bases between them. Germline CDR1 and CDR2: MGHDK and SYGVNS. The CDR3 nucleotides read TGTGCCAGCAGCTTCCGGGTGGGTGACATTCAGTACTTC. This translates into CASSFRVGDIQYF.

The chain couples TRBV9 to TRBJ2-7, with 12 bases that match TRBD2. With 0 bases clipped from V and 4 bases from J, the junction kept 8 bases outside the gene matches. CDR1 and CDR2 (germline): SGDLS, YYNGEE. The CDR3 loop spans 17 amino acids. The CDR3 DNA reads TGTGCCAGCAGCGTAGATCCAGGGACTAGCGGGTCATACGAGCAGTACTTC. This sequence encodes CASSVDPGTSGSYEQYF.

This chain uses TRBV2 with TRBJ2-7, with 12 bases identical to TRBD1. With 5 bases clipped from V and 5 bases from J, the junction kept 7 bases outside the gene matches. The CDR3 sequence is 15 residues long. CDR1 is SNHLY and CDR2 is FYNNEI in the germline V gene. The CDR3: CASSRTGQGANEQYF. CDR3 coding DNA: TGTGCCAGCAGTCGTACGGGACAGGGGGCCAACGAGCAGTACTTC.

The chain has TRBV6-6 and TRBJ1-2; the match to TRBD1 covers 8 bases. The CDR3 is 14 amino acids. Germline V gene lookup returns CDR1 MNHNY and CDR2 SVGAGI (reference sequence). J lost 8 bases, V lost 5 bases, and 10 bases had no gene match. The CDR3 sequence: CASSTGQVSSGYTF. The CDR3 nucleotides are TGTGCCAGCAGTACGGGACAGGTTTCGTCGGGCTACACCTTC.

This clone is a singleton in its sample. The V call is TRBV7-2, the J call TRBJ2-7, with TRBD1 as a possible D gene (5 bases). Trimming removed 6 bases at V and 3 bases at J, with 18 bases between. CDR3 size: 15 residues. Germline CDR1 SGHTA, CDR2 FQGNSA. CDR3 in amino acids: CASRVQAAENYEQYF. CDR3 in DNA: TGTGCCAGCAGGGTACAGGCTGCCGAGAACTACGAGCAGTACTTC.

The chain recombines TRBV2 with TRBJ1-3; possible D gene TRBD1, 5 bases. The CDR3 covers 14 residues. Germline values: CDR1 SNHLY, CDR2 FYNNEI. Trimming took off 6 bases at V and 4 bases at J, with 13 bases between the two ends. The CDR3 coding sequence is TGTGCCAGCAGGGGTGACAGATTGGGAAACACCATATATTTT. Its translation: CASRGDRLGNTIYF. Using reference TRBV2 and TRBJ1-3 for the parts outside the CDR3, the full variable domain is EPEVTQTPSHQVTQMGQEVILRCVPISNHLYFYWYRQILGQKVEFLVSFYNNEISEKSEIFDDQFSVERPDGSNFTLKIRSTKLEDSAMYFCASRGDRLGNTIYFGEGSWLTVV.

This clone was seen more than once but under ten times. V usage is TRBV7-2 and J usage is TRBJ1-3, with 8 nucleotides matching TRBD1. Germline V gives CDR1 SGHTA, CDR2 FQGNSA. J gave up 1 base and V 5 bases, and 4 bases lay outside the gene matches. This CDR3 has 15 residues. This CDR3 is CASSAHRGSGNTIYF. In DNA, the CDR3 is TGTGCCAGCAGCGCCCACAGGGGGTCTGGAAACACCATATATTTT.

The chain couples TRBV5-1 to TRBJ2-2; D is tentatively TRBD1 or TRBD2 (5 bases each). CDR3 length: 16 amino acids. Germline V lookup: CDR1 SGHRS, CDR2 YFSETQ. V lost 1 base and J 0 bases, leaving 10 bases between the germline ends. The CDR3 coding sequence is TGCGCCAGCAGCTTGCTGGGACCGACGAACACCGGGGAGCTGTTTTTT. Residues: CASSLLGPTNTGELFF.

The chain is built from TRBV28 and TRBJ2-7; D is possibly TRBD1 (5 bases). The V gene lost 7 bases and the J gene lost 4 bases, with 17 bases spanning the gap. CDR1 is MDHEN, CDR2 SYDVKM, per germline. The CDR3 has 14 amino acids. The CDR3 DNA follows: TGTGCCAGCACTTCCCCCCTGACAGATTACGAGCAGTACTTC. Translating gives CASTSPLTDYEQYF.

The V and J genes are TRBV7-8 and TRBJ2-7, with a weak D call TRBD2 (5 bases). Trimming cost V 4 bases and J 3 bases, with 16 bases left between them. The CDR3 is 15 residues long. Per germline, CDR1 SGHVS and CDR2 FQNEAQ. CDR3 protein: CASSWGASEVYEQYF. The CDR3 DNA is TGTGCCAGCAGCTGGGGAGCCTCTGAGGTCTACGAGCAGTACTTC.

The CDR3 sequence is CASSLLNNQPQHF. CDR3 coding DNA: TGTGCCAGCAGTTTATTAAACAATCAGCCCCAGCATTTT. The chain employs TRBV28 and TRBJ1-5; D call uncertain. The CDR3 extends over 13 amino acids. With 1 base removed from V and 3 bases from J, the gap between germline ends came to 4 bases. Germline CDR1 reads MDHEN; CDR2 reads SYDVKM.

The chain carries TRBV4-3 and TRBJ1-4; 7 nucleotides align to TRBD1. The V gene's germline CDR1 is LGHNA and CDR2 YSLEER. Unmatched junction bases numbered 10, after V lost 6 bases and J lost 0 bases. The CDR3 sequence is 17 residues long. The CDR3 sequence: CASSPRDSHATNEKLFF. CDR3 in DNA: TGCGCCAGCAGTCCGAGGGACAGCCACGCAACTAATGAAAAACTGTTTTTT.

V gene TRBV7-9 combines with J gene TRBJ1-2; the match to TRBD1 covers 8 bases. J was trimmed by 4 bases and V by 2 bases; bases with no gene match: 9. The CDR3 totals 16 residues. Germline V gives CDR1 SEHNR, CDR2 FQNEAQ (reference sequence). The CDR3 protein is CASSLTETGGRYGYTF. In DNA form, the CDR3 reads TGTGCCAGCAGCTTAACTGAAACAGGGGGTCGCTATGGCTACACCTTC.